Given below is one T cell receptor beta chain in context. Its antigen is still unknown. These data originate in a study of lymphopenia after photon versus proton radiotherapy. Findings of the study overall: Relative stability marked proton patients; photon patients lost diversity and naive cells.

Generated by immunoSEQ multiplex PCR, the TCRdb table keeps only in-frame clones and is missing some. Of under 30,000 clones listed, more than 75% are singletons. The CDR3 totals 16 residues. V lost 6 bases and J lost 0; bases outside the gene matches: 7. The V gene's germline CDR1 is MNHEY and CDR2 SMNVEV (reference sequence). The starting material was peripheral blood, obtained from a patient treated with photon-based radiotherapy. This rearrangement joins TRBV27 to TRBJ2-1, with 8 bases matching TRBD2. This TCR came from a woman aged 50 to 60 with cholangiocarcinoma. CDR3 sequence (DNA): TGTGCCAGCAGCGGACGGGGGGGCTTCTCCTACAATGAGCAGTTCTTC. It is translated as CASSGRGGFSYNEQFF.